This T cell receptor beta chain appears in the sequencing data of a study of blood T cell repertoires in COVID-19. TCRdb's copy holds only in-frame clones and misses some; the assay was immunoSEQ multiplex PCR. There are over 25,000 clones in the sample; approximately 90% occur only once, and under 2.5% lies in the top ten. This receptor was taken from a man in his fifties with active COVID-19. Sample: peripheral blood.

CDR3 loop: CASSLLGSDNEKLFF. The CDR3 coding sequence is TGTGCCAGCAGTTTACTCGGCAGCGATAATGAAAAACTGTTTTTT. This chain uses TRBV27 with TRBJ1-4; D call uncertain. Germline CDR1 MNHEY, CDR2 SMNVEV (reference sequence). This CDR3 contains 15 residues. V was clipped by 2 bases and J by 4 bases, with 11 bases between them.